This T cell receptor beta chain emerged from a study of OX40 agonist ivuxolimab in advanced cancers. Across the study: Eligibility rules accepted prior anti-PD-1, anti-PD-L1 or anti-CTLA-4 therapy, and under 45% had some. The study reported partial responses in three patients: one hepatocellular carcinoma, two cutaneous melanoma.

Some clones are missing from TCRdb's copy, which holds only in-frame ones; the method was immunoSEQ multiplex PCR. Of some 50,000 clones listed, roughly 88% are singletons. In the case of this clone: Its antigen is still unknown.

The CDR3 has 15 residues. In germline, CDR1 is MNHNY, CDR2 SVGAGI (reference sequence). V lost 0 bases, J lost 4 bases, and 13 bases lay in between. Whole-study results and caveats: Partly responding patients at 0.1-3.0 mg/kg showed some of the smallest clonal expansion. Normalized T-cell clonal expansion was also low in a subset of nonresponders.

J is TRBJ2-7 and V is TRBV6-6; D possibly matches TRBD1 or TRBD2 (5 bases each). Sequencing was performed on CD4+ or CD8+ T cells sorted from blood, taken in a trial of the OX40 agonist ivuxolimab. This receptor was obtained from an adult with an advanced solid tumor such as melanoma, head and neck, liver or kidney cancer. The chain's CDR3 is CASSYSGTGPYEQYF. The CDR3 DNA follows: TGTGCCAGCAGTTACTCGGGAACGGGGCCGTACGAGCAGTACTTC.